Below are 23 T cell receptor beta chains sequenced from a single sample in a study of a mutant IDH1 vaccine in newly diagnosed glioma. Time point of the sample: week 23, last vaccination. The investigators gave 300 ug of mutant IDH1 20-mer peptide in each vaccine dose, together with topical imiquimod. Sequencing was performed with immunoSEQ multiplex PCR; in TCRdb, only in-frame clones are kept and a portion is missing. This sample has roughly 74,000 clones, with around 83% found just once. The antigens of these receptors remain unknown. The specimen comprised PBMCs, sampled from a glioma patient whose treatment included an IDH1 peptide vaccine. Receptors were obtained from a woman aged 50 to 65 with glioma.

The chain links TRBV19 to TRBJ2-5; D perhaps matches TRBD2 (5 bases). The end of the DNA fits TRBJ2-7 better, so the J call may be wrong. The germline gives CDR1 LNHDA, CDR2 SQIVND (reference sequence). This CDR3 has 14 amino acids. The CDR3 is CASRSLGSSYEQYF. DNA of the CDR3: TGTGCCAGTAGGTCATTGGGGAGCTCCTACGAGCAGTACTTC.

This chain joins TRBV18 and TRBJ2-1; perhaps TRBD2 as D (5 bases). Germline values: CDR1 KGHSH, CDR2 LQKENI. This CDR3 comprises 13 residues. V lost 2 bases and J lost 4, with 6 bases in between. CDR3 coding DNA: TGTGCCAGCTCACCAGGGGAGTACAATGAGCAGTTCTTC. Residues: CASSPGEYNEQFF.

This chain uses TRBV6-1 with TRBJ2-1; D tentatively fits TRBD1 or TRBD2 (7 bases each). The CDR3 spans 16 residues. Trimming pared 0 bases from V and 10 bases from J, leaving 19 bases between. The V gene's germline CDR1 is MNHNS and CDR2 SASEGT. This CDR3 reads CASSEARLARGGEQFF. CDR3 sequence (DNA): TGTGCCAGCAGTGAAGCACGACTAGCCCGAGGGGGCGAGCAGTTCTTC.

This clone was found a few times. V and J are TRBV27 and TRBJ2-2; D may correspond to TRBD1 or TRBD2 (5 bases each). Germline values: CDR1 MNHEY, CDR2 SMNVEV (reference sequence). With 8 bases removed from V and 6 bases from J, the gap between germline ends came to 22 bases. This CDR3 region has 16 residues. CDR3 sequence: CASVGVGAVGSGELFF. The CDR3 bases are TGTGCCAGCGTCGGGGTAGGGGCGGTCGGCTCCGGGGAGCTGTTTTTT.

This clone appeared a single time. The V and J genes are TRBV30 and TRBJ1-1; perhaps TRBD1 as D (5 bases). Germline-derived CDR1 and CDR2 are GTSNPN and SVGIG (reference sequence). The CDR3 is made up of 13 amino acids. V was cut by 4 bases and J by 4 bases, with 13 bases left in between. In nucleotides, the CDR3 is TGTGCCTGGAATCAAGCTGGGGGCACTGAAGCTTTCTTT. Its translation is CAWNQAGGTEAFF. Based on the CDR3 plus reference TRBV30 and TRBJ1-1, the full variable domain is SQTIHQWPATLVQPVGSPLSLECTVEGTSNPNLYWYRQAAGRGLQLLFYSVGIGQISSEVPQNLSASRPQDRQFILSSKKLLLSDSGFYLCAWNQAGGTEAFFGQGTRLTVV.

The chain is built from TRBV10-3 and TRBJ1-1; D may be TRBD1 (5 bases). CDR3 length equals 14 residues. V lost 2 bases to trimming and J lost 0 bases, with 7 bases between them. Germline loops: CDR1 ENHRY, CDR2 SYGVKD. In nucleotides, the CDR3 is TGTGCCATCAGTGAGGAGGGGATGAACACTGAAGCTTTCTTT. This gives the protein CAISEEGMNTEAFF.

This clone was observed a handful of times. The V and J genes are TRBV4-1 and TRBJ2-7, with D possibly TRBD2 on 6 matching bases. V lost 2 bases and J 7 bases, leaving 18 bases between the germline ends. Germline-derived CDR1 and CDR2 are MGHRA and YSYEKL. The CDR3 is made up of 15 amino acids. CDR3 loop: CASSQPGTRSREQYF. The CDR3 bases are TGCGCCAGCAGCCAACCTGGGACTCGGTCGAGAGAGCAGTACTTC.

J is TRBJ2-1 and V is TRBV5-1, with 9 bases that match TRBD2. CDR1 and CDR2 from the germline V gene are SGHRS and YFSETQ. V was clipped by 1 base and J by 7 bases; unmatched bases: 6. The CDR3 runs 15 residues. The DNA of the CDR3 is TGCGCCAGCAGCTTGACGCCTAGCGGGGAGAATGAGCAGTTCTTC. Protein sequence: CASSLTPSGENEQFF.

This chain links TRBV6-5 with TRBJ2-7; perhaps TRBD1 as D (5 bases). V was cut by 0 bases and J by 5 bases, with 11 bases left in between. The germline CDR1 and CDR2 sequences are MNHEY and SVGAGI. This CDR3 is built from 14 residues. The chain's CDR3 is CASSYSSQGNEQYF. Here the CDR3 DNA reads TGTGCCAGCAGTTACTCGAGTCAGGGAAACGAGCAGTACTTC.

The rearrangement uses TRBV5-1 and TRBJ2-7, with D possibly matching TRBD1 (7 bases). The CDR3 covers 12 residues. V shed 4 bases and J shed 6 bases, with 11 bases lying between them. Germline CDR1 reads SGHRS; CDR2 reads YFSETQ. This CDR3 reads CASSTEGAEQYF. In DNA form, the CDR3 reads TGCGCCAGCAGCACGGAGGGGGCCGAGCAGTACTTC.

Notes on this clone: Sequence at one end of the junction differs from germline and may be a read error. Other DNA sequences of this sample code for an identical CDR3. V usage is TRBV2 and J usage is TRBJ1-6; 7 positions match TRBD1. There are 15 residues in the CDR3. CDR1 is SNHLY and CDR2 is FYNNEI in the germline V gene. CDR3 region: CASSSRTGGNSPLHF. Written as DNA, the CDR3 is TGTGCCAGCAGCAGCCGGACAGGAGGGAATTCGCCCCTCCACTTT.

The count of this clone is one. This sequence joins TRBV10-3 and TRBJ2-7, with 10 bases fitting TRBD1. Germline-derived CDR1 and CDR2 are ENHRY and SYGVKD. The CDR3 consists of 14 residues. Trimming took 4 bases from V and 4 from J; bases not matched to a gene: 4. The CDR3 spells CAISGGQGVYEQYF. CDR3 coding DNA: TGTGCCATCAGTGGAGGACAGGGGGTTTACGAGCAGTACTTC.

This CDR3 is CAWSVRMNTEAFF. DNA of the CDR3: TGTGCCTGGAGTGTACGCATGAACACTGAAGCTTTCTTT. This chain joins TRBV30 and TRBJ1-1, with D unclear. The germline V gene encodes CDR1 GTSNPN and CDR2 SVGIG (reference sequence). CDR3 length: 13 residues. Trimming took off 0 bases at V and 0 bases at J, with 5 bases between the two ends.

This chain uses TRBV4-1 with TRBJ1-2; 8 nucleotides agree with TRBD1. Germline V CDR1 and CDR2: MGHRA, YSYEKL. The CDR3 length is 15 residues. J lost 4 bases, V lost 2 bases, and 6 bases had no gene match. The CDR3 DNA reads as TGCGCCAGCAGCCAAAGGACAGGGCTCGGCTATGGCTACACCTTC. Protein: CASSQRTGLGYGYTF.

The rearrangement joins TRBV7-3 to TRBJ2-1, with a weak D call TRBD2 (6 bases). Germline V CDR1 and CDR2: SGHTA, FQGTGA. Trimming cost V 10 bases and J 8 bases, with 15 bases left between them. The CDR3 has 12 amino acids. CDR3 protein: CANRLVFHEQFF. The CDR3 DNA sequence: TGTGCCAACCGACTAGTCTTTCATGAGCAGTTCTTC.

The chain combines TRBV27 with TRBJ1-2; TRBD1 is a possible D gene (5 bases). Looked up from germline, CDR1 is MNHEY and CDR2 is SMNVEV (reference sequence). V lost 7 bases and J 1 base, leaving 16 bases between the germline ends. The CDR3 totals 15 residues. The CDR3 is CASKISAGGNYGYTF. CDR3 coding DNA: TGTGCCAGCAAGATCTCCGCGGGGGGTAACTATGGCTACACCTTC.

J is TRBJ2-7 and V is TRBV6-5; D is undetermined. The germline gives CDR1 MNHEY, CDR2 SVGAGI. The V and J ends lost 4 bases and 5 bases respectively, with 15 bases between them. CDR3 length equals 14 residues. DNA of the CDR3: TGTGCCAGCAGTTCACGCTTCGCTTACGACGAGCAGTACTTC. Its protein is CASSSRFAYDEQYF.

The V and J genes are TRBV6-6 and TRBJ2-7; D is ambiguous. In germline, CDR1 is MNHNY, CDR2 SVGAGI (reference sequence). V lost 4 bases to trimming and J lost 2 bases, with 6 bases between them. This CDR3 contains 12 residues. CDR3 sequence reads: CASSLTAYEQYF. CDR3 nucleotide sequence: TGTGCCAGCAGTTTAACAGCCTACGAGCAGTACTTC.

In its sample, this clone was seen once. The rearrangement joins TRBV5-4 to TRBJ2-7; TRBD1 agrees at 8 bases. The germline V gene has CDR1 SGHNT and CDR2 YYREEE (reference sequence). Trimming at V came to 2 bases and at J to 0 bases, leaving 4 bases not matched to a gene. The CDR3 contains 15 residues. The CDR3 nucleotides read TGTGCCAGCAGCTTAATAACAGGGGGCTCCTACGAGCAGTACTTC. It translates to CASSLITGGSYEQYF.

This clone has just one count. The chain uses TRBV12-5 and TRBJ2-5, with a tentative D call TRBD1 (6 bases). Trimming stripped 6 bases from V and 5 bases from J, with 13 bases between. Germline assignment: CDR1 LGHNT and CDR2 FRNRAP. This CDR3 region has 13 residues. CDR3 sequence: CASGTTGRETQYF. CDR3 in DNA: TGTGCTAGTGGCACCACAGGGCGGGAGACCCAGTACTTC.

The chain is built from TRBV2 and TRBJ1-2; D gene unclear. This CDR3 region has 13 residues. The V end was cut by 4 bases, the J end by 1 base, with 7 bases between. The germline V gene encodes CDR1 SNHLY and CDR2 FYNNEI. The CDR3 sequence is CASSGRDNYGYTF. The CDR3, as DNA: TGTGCCAGCAGTGGAAGGGATAACTATGGCTACACCTTC.

This sequence joins TRBV11-2 and TRBJ1-2, with 9 bases identical to TRBD1. This CDR3 contains 14 residues. Unmatched junction bases numbered 7, after V lost 5 bases and J lost 6 bases. CDR1 is SGHAT and CDR2 is FQNNGV in the germline V gene. CDR3 DNA sequence: TGTGCCAGCAGCCGGGACAGGGAAGGGCATGGCTACACCTTC. The encoded protein is CASSRDREGHGYTF.

The gene calls are TRBV27 and TRBJ1-2, with a weak D call TRBD1 (5 bases). The CDR3 contains 16 residues. Germline lookup yields CDR1 MNHEY and CDR2 SMNVEV (reference sequence). Trimming left V 8 bases short and J 5 bases short, with 24 bases between. CDR3 DNA sequence: TGTGCCAGCTCTGGACTTAAGCAGGGTAATGTATATGGCTACACCTTC. Its translation: CASSGLKQGNVYGYTF.